The source of this TCR beta chain is a study of blood T cells in healthy people across ages. Study results and caveats: Higher naive T cell percentage went strongly together with higher TCR beta diversity.

The draw of peripheral blood yielded around 9.6 milliliters from each donor. This CDR3 spans 15 amino acids. Germline CDR1 SGHTA, CDR2 FQGNSA. After removal of 5 bases from V and 6 bases from J, the junction contained 5 bases not matched to a gene. Combining a sample-barcoded 5' primer with a J-beta primer mix, a second PCR ran for roughly 7 to 12 cycles. The yield of each sample was at least 2.5 million CDR3-containing paired-end reads. TCRdb called the 5' RACE reads again in MiXCR, with one record for every CDR3 protein. The table records almost 1 million distinct CDR3 sequences, just over 50% of them present only once. Many counts were recorded for this clonotype. Its target is not known.

The chain carries TRBV7-2 and TRBJ2-1; TRBD2 aligns across 12 bases. Specimen: blood. The clonotype originates from a woman aged 60-70 years in good health. CDR3 in DNA: TGTGCCAGCAGCATGACTAGCGGGAGTGTCAATGAGCAGTTCTTC. This encodes CASSMTSGSVNEQFF.